The clone carrying this T cell receptor (beta chain) occurred once. Its antigen is not identified. This specimen belongs to a study of shared clonotypes between healthy human individuals. Whole-study results and caveats: Rarefaction revealed incomplete sorted-subset sequencing despite large depth.

Sequencing used immunoSEQ multiplex PCR; TCRdb keeps in-frame clones, though not all of them. The sample lists roughly 1,000,000 clones; more than 75% were seen once. The germline V gene encodes CDR1 MDHEN and CDR2 SYDVKM. Trimming at V came to 3 bases and at J to 1 base, leaving 4 bases not matched to a gene. The length of the CDR3 is 15 residues. The TCR was taken from a man aged 18 to 29 in good health. Some clones in this sample may be carry-over from other donors' samples. Sequencing used memory CD4+ T cells from PBMCs. Regarding subset: CD45RA-negative fraction. The chain joins TRBV28 to TRBJ2-5; 8 bases align to TRBD2. CDR3 residues: CASSFVGTSQETQYF. CDR3 nucleotide sequence: TGTGCCAGCAGTTTCGTAGGGACTAGCCAAGAGACCCAGTACTTC.